This T cell receptor beta chain was sequenced during a study of neurological immune-mediated disorders. The sample holds many counts of this clonotype. TCRdb re-analysed the 5' RACE reads in MiXCR, keeping a single row per CDR3 protein. Of about 59,000 distinct CDR3 sequences detected, approximately 3.5% appear once; the ten largest clones hold under 4%. The origin of this receptor is a woman in her 30s with multiple sclerosis. Sequencing was carried out using PBMCs.

In DNA, the CDR3 is TGCGCCAGCGGACAGGGAAAAAACTATGGCTACACCTTC. It encodes CASGQGKNYGYTF. The rearrangement uses TRBV5-1 and TRBJ1-2; TRBD1 agrees at 8 bases. Germline values: CDR1 SGHRS, CDR2 YFSETQ. The CDR3 is 13 residues long. Trimming removed 7 bases from V and 2 bases from J; junction bases left unmatched: 4.